The 26 T cell receptor beta chains given below trace back to one sample, sequenced in a study of blood T cell repertoires in COVID-19. Clones were read by immunoSEQ multiplex PCR, and TCRdb kept only the in-frame ones, dropping some. The data show more than 35,000 clones, roughly 90% seen once. Sequencing used peripheral blood. The source of these receptors is a man in his sixties with acute or convalescent COVID-19.

This clone was seen a few times. The chain carries TRBV10-1 and TRBJ1-2, with 8 bases that match TRBD1. The germline V gene encodes CDR1 WNHNN and CDR2 SYGVQD (reference sequence). CDR3 length: 12 amino acids. The trim removed 10 bases at V and 8 bases at J, leaving 9 bases unmatched. The CDR3 nucleotides read TGCGCCACCCGACAGGGGTCGGAGGGCTACACCTTC. Protein: CATRQGSEGYTF.

This rearrangement joins TRBV5-1 to TRBJ2-5; the match to TRBD2 covers 13 bases. V dropped 4 bases and J dropped 2; count of bases not matched to a gene: 8. Germline CDR1 SGHRS, CDR2 YFSETQ. The CDR3 contains 17 residues. The CDR3 bases are TGCGCCAGCAGCCCGGGACTAGCGGGAATGGGGCAAGAGACCCAGTACTTC. Its translation: CASSPGLAGMGQETQYF.

V gene TRBV7-6 combines with J gene TRBJ2-1; TRBD1 is a possible D gene (9 bases). The germline CDR1 and CDR2 sequences are SGHVS and FNYEAQ. Trimming took 5 bases from V and 10 from J, leaving 24 bases between them. This CDR3 region has 16 residues. The CDR3 is CASSALQGALAVEQFF. In DNA form, the CDR3 reads TGTGCCAGCAGCGCGTTACAGGGGGCACTAGCGGTGGAGCAGTTCTTC.

V and J are TRBV27 and TRBJ1-1, with a weak D call TRBD1 (6 bases). Germline CDR1 reads MNHEY; CDR2 reads SMNVEV (reference sequence). This CDR3 has 15 amino acids. Trimming cost V 3 bases and J 4 bases, with 15 bases left between them. The CDR3 protein is CASSLGGAGGTEAFF. In nucleotides, the CDR3 is TGTGCCAGCAGTTTGGGGGGGGCGGGCGGCACTGAAGCTTTCTTT.

The chain employs TRBV7-9 and TRBJ2-6; perhaps TRBD1 as D (6 bases). V was cut by 0 bases and J by 0 bases, with 12 bases left in between. The CDR3 is 18 amino acids. Germline CDR1 SEHNR, CDR2 FQNEAQ (reference sequence). In nucleotides, the CDR3 is TGTGCCAGCAGCTTAGCCCTAACAGGGATCTCTGGGGCCAACGTCCTGACTTTC. It yields the protein CASSLALTGISGANVLTF.

The chain employs TRBV14 and TRBJ1-6, with TRBD1 as a possible D gene (5 bases). The CDR3 runs 14 residues. Germline CDR1 and CDR2: SGHDN and FVKESK. V gave up 1 base and J gave up 10 bases, with 11 bases separating them. The CDR3 DNA is TGTGCCAGCAGCCAAGCAGGGTGGGGATCACCCCTCCACTTT. Protein sequence: CASSQAGWGSPLHF.

The chain carries TRBV6-5 and TRBJ1-5; TRBD1 matches at 9 bases. Germline-derived CDR1 and CDR2 are MNHEY and SVGAGI. CDR3 length equals 14 residues. V gave up 10 bases and J gave up 5 bases; unmatched junction bases: 9. CDR3 nucleotide sequence: TGTGCCACCCGAAGGGACAGGGATTATCAGCCCCAGCATTTT. This sequence encodes CATRRDRDYQPQHF.

The chain couples TRBV28 to TRBJ2-7; 7 positions match TRBD1. The CDR3 has 14 residues. Germline V CDR1 and CDR2: MDHEN, SYDVKM. Unmatched junction bases numbered 6, after V lost 4 bases and J lost 3 bases. CDR3 bases: TGTGCCAGCAGTTCGGGGACAGCCGTCTACGAGCAGTACGTC. Translating gives CASSSGTAVYEQYV.

V gene TRBV5-4 combines with J gene TRBJ2-2; D gene uncertain. The germline CDR1 and CDR2 sequences are SGHNT and YYREEE (reference sequence). Deletions cut 4 bases from V and 2 bases from J, with 15 bases between. This CDR3 is built from 16 residues. The DNA of the CDR3 is TGTGCCAGCAGCCCAGCCGGCGGCGGAAACACCGGGGAGCTGTTTTTT. Translated: CASSPAGGGNTGELFF.

The chain couples TRBV27 to TRBJ2-1, with D possibly matching TRBD2 (6 bases). The germline V gene encodes CDR1 MNHEY and CDR2 SMNVEV (reference sequence). Trimming shortened V by 5 bases and J by 9 bases, and 20 bases separated the two germline ends. This CDR3 spans 15 amino acids. CDR3 amino acids: CASSPASGSRIEQFF. In DNA, the CDR3 is TGTGCCAGCAGTCCTGCATCCGGGAGCAGGATTGAGCAGTTCTTC.

This chain connects TRBV2 to TRBJ2-2; TRBD2 matches 16 bases. Germline V gene sequence: CDR1 SNHLY, CDR2 FYNNEI. CDR3 length equals 19 residues. With 9 bases clipped from V and 3 bases from J, the junction kept 13 bases outside the gene matches. The CDR3 is CARTYSGTSGREDTGELFF. The CDR3 bases are TGTGCCAGAACCTACTCCGGGACTAGCGGGAGGGAGGACACCGGGGAGCTGTTTTTT. Full variable domain (missing parts from reference TRBV2 and TRBJ2-2): EPEVTQTPSHQVTQMGQEVILRCVPISNHLYFYWYRQILGQKVEFLVSFYNNEISEKSEIFDDQFSVERPDGSNFTLKIRSTKLEDSAMYFCARTYSGTSGREDTGELFFGEGSRLTVL.

The chain recombines TRBV19 with TRBJ2-2, with 7 bases identical to TRBD1. The J segment lost 1 base and the V segment lost 4 bases, leaving 3 bases of the junction unmatched. CDR1 and CDR2 from the germline V gene are LNHDA and SQIVND (reference sequence). The CDR3 has 15 amino acids. The CDR3 DNA reads TGTGCCAGTAGTACACCAGGGGGGAACACCGGGGAGCTGTTTTTT. It specifies CASSTPGGNTGELFF.

Of note for this clone: Other nucleotide sequences from this sample produce the same CDR3. The V gene is TRBV30, the J gene TRBJ1-3, with TRBD1 as a possible D gene (5 bases). The CDR3 consists of 14 residues. The V and J ends lost 0 bases and 4 bases respectively, with 10 bases between them. Germline loops: CDR1 GTSNPN, CDR2 SVGIG (reference sequence). The CDR3 sequence is CAWSVRGGGNTIYF. The CDR3 coding sequence is TGTGCCTGGAGTGTAAGGGGAGGAGGAAACACCATATATTTT.

CDR3 DNA: TGTGCCAGCAGCGTAGTGGGCAGGGCACTCTCTGGGGCCAACGTCCTGACTTTC. The encoded protein is CASSVVGRALSGANVLTF. The chain couples TRBV9 to TRBJ2-6, with a tentative D call TRBD1 (5 bases). The CDR3 contains 18 residues. V was clipped by 0 bases and J by 0 bases, with 13 bases between them. Looked up from germline, CDR1 is SGDLS and CDR2 is YYNGEE.

The chain carries TRBV7-2 and TRBJ2-5; 8 nucleotides match TRBD1. The V gene end was trimmed by 4 bases and the J gene end by 2 bases; junction bases not matched to a gene: 12. Germline lookup yields CDR1 SGHTA and CDR2 FQGNSA. The CDR3 is 17 residues long. CDR3: CASSSGGWDRIQETQYF. DNA of the CDR3: TGTGCCAGCAGCTCAGGGGGATGGGACAGGATTCAAGAGACCCAGTACTTC.

This chain uses TRBV9 with TRBJ2-7; 7 bases fit TRBD2. The trim removed 0 bases at V and 6 bases at J, leaving 6 bases unmatched. The CDR3 runs to 14 residues. In germline, CDR1 is SGDLS, CDR2 YYNGEE. The CDR3 region has the DNA TGTGCCAGCAGCGTAGAGTACGGCGGGGGCGAGCAGTACTTC. Translating it yields CASSVEYGGGEQYF.

The rearrangement uses TRBV10-3 and TRBJ1-4; 7 nucleotides align to TRBD1. The length of the CDR3 is 15 residues. Germline CDR1 reads ENHRY; CDR2 reads SYGVKD. V lost 3 bases and J lost 7; bases outside the gene matches: 8. The CDR3 loop reads CAISEETGNGEKLFF. As DNA, the CDR3 is TGTGCCATCAGTGAAGAGACAGGGAACGGTGAAAAACTGTTTTTT.

The gene calls are TRBV6-5 and TRBJ1-2; D perhaps matches TRBD1 (5 bases). This CDR3 region has 14 residues. Germline V CDR1 and CDR2: MNHEY, SVGAGI. V was clipped by 5 bases and J by 1 base, with 11 bases between them. DNA for the CDR3: TGTGCCAGCAGTCGGGACTTAATTAACTATGGCTACACCTTC. It codes for CASSRDLINYGYTF.

The gene calls are TRBV29-1 and TRBJ1-1, with a tentative D call TRBD1 (5 bases). The CDR3 runs to 14 residues. Deletions cut 6 bases from V and 1 base from J, with 15 bases between. In germline, CDR1 is SQVTM, CDR2 ANQGSEA. The CDR3 DNA reads TGCAGCGTAAGGACAACAAGTCCGAACACTGAAGCTTTCTTT. Protein: CSVRTTSPNTEAFF.

The chain couples TRBV25-1 to TRBJ1-2, with no clear D. CDR1 is MGHDK, CDR2 SYGVNS, per germline. The V end lost 3 bases, the J end lost 4 bases, and 12 bases lay between the germline ends. This CDR3 has 14 residues. CDR3 bases: TGTGCCAGCAGTGAGTTCGATTCGGGCTATGGCTACACCTTC. Protein: CASSEFDSGYGYTF.

The V call is TRBV30, the J call TRBJ1-3; unclear D gene. V lost 6 bases and J 1 base, leaving 4 bases between the germline ends. Germline V CDR1 and CDR2: GTSNPN, SVGIG (reference sequence). The CDR3 totals 11 residues. As DNA, the CDR3 is TGTGCCTGCCTTTCTGGAAACACCATATATTTT. The encoded protein is CACLSGNTIYF. The full variable domain, its missing parts supplied by reference TRBV30 and TRBJ1-3, is SQTIHQWPATLVQPVGSPLSLECTVEGTSNPNLYWYRQAAGRGLQLLFYSVGIGQISSEVPQNLSASRPQDRQFILSSKKLLLSDSGFYLCACLSGNTIYFGEGSWLTVV.

V and J are TRBV12-3 or TRBV12-4 and TRBJ2-7, with no clear D. With 2 bases removed from V and 0 bases from J, the gap between germline ends came to 2 bases. The CDR3 is 12 residues long. The DNA of the CDR3 is TGTGCCAGCAGTTTATACTCCTACGAGCAGTACTTC. As protein: CASSLYSYEQYF.

This clone was detected a few times. This chain links TRBV5-8 with TRBJ2-2; the match to TRBD2 covers 9 bases. The CDR3 contains 15 residues. Trimming at V came to 1 base and at J to 5 bases, leaving 3 bases not matched to a gene. CDR1 is SGHTS and CDR2 is YDEGEE in the germline V gene. CDR3 coding DNA: TGTGCCAGCAGCTTGATGCTAGCGGGAACCGGGGAGCTGTTTTTT. Its protein product is CASSLMLAGTGELFF.

The V and J genes are TRBV2 and TRBJ2-7; 9 bases map to TRBD1. The length of the CDR3 is 15 residues. CDR1 SNHLY and CDR2 FYNNEI come from the germline V gene. After removal of 4 bases from V and 5 bases from J, the junction contained 9 bases not matched to a gene. The CDR3 bases are TGTGCCAGCAGTGTGTTCGGGACAGGGATCAACGAGCAGTACTTC. Residues: CASSVFGTGINEQYF.

The gene calls are TRBV5-4 and TRBJ2-7; 11 positions agree with TRBD1. V lost 4 bases and J lost 0; bases outside the gene matches: 3. Germline values: CDR1 SGHNT, CDR2 YYREEE (reference sequence). The CDR3 totals 15 residues. CDR3 loop: CASSPGTGGSYEQYF. For the CDR3, the DNA is TGTGCCAGCAGCCCCGGGACAGGGGGCTCCTACGAGCAGTACTTC.

The rearrangement uses TRBV28 and TRBJ2-3; D might be TRBD2 (5 bases). This CDR3 is built from 14 residues. Germline values: CDR1 MDHEN, CDR2 SYDVKM. Trimming shortened V by 3 bases and J by 3 bases, and 10 bases separated the two germline ends. The CDR3 here is CASSFQRRTDTQYF. In DNA form, the CDR3 reads TGTGCCAGCAGTTTTCAGCGGAGGACAGATACGCAGTATTTT.